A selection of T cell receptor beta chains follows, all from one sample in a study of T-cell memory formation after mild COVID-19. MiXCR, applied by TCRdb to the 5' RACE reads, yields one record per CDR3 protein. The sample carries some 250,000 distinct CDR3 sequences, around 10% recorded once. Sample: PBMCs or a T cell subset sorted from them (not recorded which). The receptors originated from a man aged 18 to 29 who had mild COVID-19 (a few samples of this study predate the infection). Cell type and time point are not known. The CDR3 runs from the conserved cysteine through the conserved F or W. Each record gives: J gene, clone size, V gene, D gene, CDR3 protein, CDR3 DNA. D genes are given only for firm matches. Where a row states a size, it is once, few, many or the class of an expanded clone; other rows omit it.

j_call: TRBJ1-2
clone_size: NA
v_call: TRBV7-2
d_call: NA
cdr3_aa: CASSPPRGEFYGYTF
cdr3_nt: TGTGCCAGCAGTCCCCCCCGGGGGGAGTTCTATGGCTACACCTTC

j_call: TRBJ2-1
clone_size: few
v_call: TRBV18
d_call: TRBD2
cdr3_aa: CASSPTSGGGYNEQFF
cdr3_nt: TGTGCCAGCTCACCAACCAGCGGGGGTGGATACAATGAGCAGTTCTTC

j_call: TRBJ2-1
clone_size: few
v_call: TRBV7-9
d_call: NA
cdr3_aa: CASNLVKTEREQFF
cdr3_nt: TGTGCCAGCAACTTAGTCAAGACAGAAAGGGAGCAGTTCTTC

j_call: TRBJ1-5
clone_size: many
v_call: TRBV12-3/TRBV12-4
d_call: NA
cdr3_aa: CASSFGGAPGNQPQHF
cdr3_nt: TGTGCCAGCAGTTTTGGTGGCGCTCCCGGCAATCAGCCCCAGCATTTT

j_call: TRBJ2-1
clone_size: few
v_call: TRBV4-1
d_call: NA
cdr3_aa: CASSQGWGEQFF
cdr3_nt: TGCGCCAGCAGCCAAGGGTGGGGTGAGCAGTTCTTC

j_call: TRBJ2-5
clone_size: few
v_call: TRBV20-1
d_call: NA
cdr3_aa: CSVLLGGAGETQYF
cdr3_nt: TGCAGTGTCCTCTTAGGGGGGGCAGGGGAGACCCAGTACTTC

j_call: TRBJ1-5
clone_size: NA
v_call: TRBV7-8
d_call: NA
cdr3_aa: CASTIDVARRGNQPQHF
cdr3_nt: TGTGCCAGCACCATAGACGTCGCGCGCAGAGGCAATCAGCCCCAGCATTTT

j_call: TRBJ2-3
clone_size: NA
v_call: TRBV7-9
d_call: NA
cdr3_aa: CASSLSRDTQYF
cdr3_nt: TGTGCCAGCAGCTTATCGAGAGATACGCAGTATTTT

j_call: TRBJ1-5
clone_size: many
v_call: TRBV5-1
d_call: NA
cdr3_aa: CASSSDMNQPQHF
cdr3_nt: TGCGCCAGCAGCTCCGACATGAATCAGCCCCAGCATTTT

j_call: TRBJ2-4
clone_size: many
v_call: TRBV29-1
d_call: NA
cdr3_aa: CSVELAAKNIQYF
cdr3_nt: TGCAGCGTTGAACTAGCAGCCAAAAACATTCAGTACTTC

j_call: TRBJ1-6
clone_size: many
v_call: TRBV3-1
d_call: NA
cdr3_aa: CASSPPAGTNSPLHF
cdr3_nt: TGTGCCAGCAGTCCACCAGCGGGGACGAATTCACCCCTCCACTTT

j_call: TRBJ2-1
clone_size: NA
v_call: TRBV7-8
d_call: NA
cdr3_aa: CASSPIGTLMEQFF
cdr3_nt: TGTGCCAGCAGCCCAATCGGGACCCTCATGGAGCAGTTCTTC

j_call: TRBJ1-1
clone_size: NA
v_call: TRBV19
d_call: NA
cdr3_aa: CASIDTEAFF
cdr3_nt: TGTGCCAGTATCGACACTGAAGCTTTCTTT

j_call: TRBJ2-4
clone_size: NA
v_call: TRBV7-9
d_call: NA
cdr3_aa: CASTSGILAPLAKNIQYF
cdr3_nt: TGTGCCAGCACCTCTGGAATCCTAGCACCTCTAGCCAAAAACATTCAGTACTTC

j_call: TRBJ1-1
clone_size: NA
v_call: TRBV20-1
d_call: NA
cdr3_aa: CSARDTANTEAFF
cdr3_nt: TGCAGTGCTAGAGATACGGCTAACACTGAAGCTTTCTTT

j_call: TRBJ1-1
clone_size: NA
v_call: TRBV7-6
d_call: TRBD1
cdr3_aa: CASSLARTGGGLNTEAFF
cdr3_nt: TGTGCCAGCAGCTTAGCTCGGACAGGGGGAGGTTTGAACACTGAAGCTTTCTTT

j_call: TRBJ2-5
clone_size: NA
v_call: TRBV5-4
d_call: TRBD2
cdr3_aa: CASSLAGGFETQYF
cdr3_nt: TGTGCCAGCAGTTTAGCGGGGGGGTTTGAGACCCAGTACTTC

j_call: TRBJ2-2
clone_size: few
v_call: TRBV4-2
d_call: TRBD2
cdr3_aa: CASSPHPGEGTGELFF
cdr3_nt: TGTGCCAGCAGCCCCCACCCCGGGGAGGGCACCGGGGAGCTGTTTTTT

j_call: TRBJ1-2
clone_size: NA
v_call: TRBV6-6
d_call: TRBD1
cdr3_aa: CASSHQGQGIHGYTF
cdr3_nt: TGTGCCAGCAGCCACCAGGGACAGGGAATTCATGGCTACACCTTC

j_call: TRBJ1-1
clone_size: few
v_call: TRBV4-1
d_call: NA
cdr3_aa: CASSQVWEGNTEAFF
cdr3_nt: TGCGCCAGCAGCCAAGTGTGGGAGGGGAACACTGAAGCTTTCTTT

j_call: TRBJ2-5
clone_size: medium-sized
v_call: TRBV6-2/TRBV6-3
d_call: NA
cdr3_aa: CASSAGTSDQETQYF
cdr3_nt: TGTGCCAGCAGTGCCGGCACCAGTGATCAAGAGACCCAGTACTTC

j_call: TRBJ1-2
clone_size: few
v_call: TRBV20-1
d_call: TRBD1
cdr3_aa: CSGRADRAPFGYTF
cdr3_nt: TGCAGTGGGAGAGCGGACAGGGCCCCATTCGGCTACACCTTC

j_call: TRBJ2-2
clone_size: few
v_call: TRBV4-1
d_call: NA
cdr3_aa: CASSRLTGTPTGELFF
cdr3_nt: TGCGCCAGCAGCCGACTGACAGGGACTCCCACCGGGGAGCTGTTTTTT

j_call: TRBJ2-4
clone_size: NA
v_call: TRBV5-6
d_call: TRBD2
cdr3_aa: CASSPGGIEAKNIQYF
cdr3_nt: TGTGCCAGCAGCCCGGGAGGCATAGAAGCCAAAAACATTCAGTACTTC

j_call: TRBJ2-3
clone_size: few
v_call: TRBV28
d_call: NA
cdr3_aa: CASSFRVWRGASELYF
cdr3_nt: TGTGCCAGCAGTTTCCGTGTCTGGAGGGGGGCTAGTGAGCTGTATTTT

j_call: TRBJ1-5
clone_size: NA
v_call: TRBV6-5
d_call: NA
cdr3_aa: CASSYGGRQPQHF
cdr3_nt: TGTGCCAGCAGTTACGGGGGTAGGCAGCCCCAGCATTTT

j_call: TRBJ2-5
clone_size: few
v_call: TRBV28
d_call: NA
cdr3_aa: CASTSMDQGGETQYF
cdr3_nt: TGTGCCAGCACCTCCATGGACCAGGGGGGGGAGACCCAGTACTTC

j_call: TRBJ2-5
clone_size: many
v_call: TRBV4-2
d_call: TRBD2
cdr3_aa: CASSQDLLAGDQETQYF
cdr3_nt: TGTGCCAGCAGCCAAGATCTACTAGCGGGGGATCAAGAGACCCAGTACTTC

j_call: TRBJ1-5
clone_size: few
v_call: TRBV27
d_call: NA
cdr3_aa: CASSGGVRQNQPQHF
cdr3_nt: TGTGCCAGCAGTGGAGGTGTTAGACAAAATCAGCCCCAGCATTTT

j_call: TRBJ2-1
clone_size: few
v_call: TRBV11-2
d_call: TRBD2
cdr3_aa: CASSPYAAGSTNEQFF
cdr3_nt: TGTGCCAGCAGCCCTTACGCAGCGGGATCGACCAATGAGCAGTTCTTC

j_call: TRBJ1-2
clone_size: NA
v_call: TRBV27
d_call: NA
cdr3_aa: CASSLLAGASYTF
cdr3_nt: TGTGCCAGCAGTTTATTGGCAGGAGCTAGCTACACCTTC

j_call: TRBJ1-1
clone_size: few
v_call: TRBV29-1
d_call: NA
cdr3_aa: CSLKSSGGEAFF
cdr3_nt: TGCAGCTTGAAGAGTTCCGGGGGTGAAGCTTTCTTT

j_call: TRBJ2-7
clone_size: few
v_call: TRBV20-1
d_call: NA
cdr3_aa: CSARDGYEQYF
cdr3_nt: TGCAGTGCTAGAGATGGCTACGAGCAGTACTTC

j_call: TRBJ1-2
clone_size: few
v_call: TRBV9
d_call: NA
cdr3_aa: CASSVGRGSDGYTF
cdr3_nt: TGTGCCAGCAGCGTAGGCCGGGGTTCGGATGGCTACACCTTC

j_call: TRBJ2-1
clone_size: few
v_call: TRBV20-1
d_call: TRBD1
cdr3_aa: CSAKDRENNEQFF
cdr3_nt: TGCAGTGCTAAGGACAGGGAAAACAATGAGCAGTTCTTC

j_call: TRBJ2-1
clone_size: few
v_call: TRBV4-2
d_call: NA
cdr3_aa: CASSQERTSTHNEQFF
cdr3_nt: TGTGCCAGCAGCCAAGAGAGGACCTCGACCCACAATGAGCAGTTCTTC

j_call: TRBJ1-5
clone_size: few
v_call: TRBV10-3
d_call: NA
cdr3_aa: CAIRGVEVGQPQHF
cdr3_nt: TGTGCCATCAGGGGGGTTGAAGTTGGTCAGCCCCAGCATTTT

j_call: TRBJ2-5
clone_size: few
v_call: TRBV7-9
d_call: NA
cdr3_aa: CASRMGRETQYF
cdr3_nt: TGTGCCAGCCGCATGGGGCGGGAGACCCAGTACTTC

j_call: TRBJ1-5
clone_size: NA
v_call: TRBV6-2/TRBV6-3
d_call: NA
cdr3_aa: CASSQGQPQHF
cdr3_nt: TGTGCCAGCAGTCAAGGTCAGCCCCAGCATTTT

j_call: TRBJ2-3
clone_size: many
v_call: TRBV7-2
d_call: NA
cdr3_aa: CASSPRTDTQYF
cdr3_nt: TGTGCCAGCAGCCCCCGCACAGATACGCAGTATTTT

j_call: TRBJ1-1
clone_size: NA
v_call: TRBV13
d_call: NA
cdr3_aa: CASSFGTEAFF
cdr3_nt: TGTGCCAGCTCATTCGGGACAGAAGCTTTCTTT

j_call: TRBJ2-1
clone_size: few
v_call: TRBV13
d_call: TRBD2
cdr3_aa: CASSLGEGLAGEQFF
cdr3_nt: TGTGCCAGCAGCTTAGGCGAGGGACTAGCGGGCGAGCAGTTCTTC

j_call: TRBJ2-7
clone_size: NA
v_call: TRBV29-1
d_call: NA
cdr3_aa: CSVKGLAIINEQYF
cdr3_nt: TGCAGCGTTAAAGGACTGGCGATCATCAACGAGCAGTACTTC

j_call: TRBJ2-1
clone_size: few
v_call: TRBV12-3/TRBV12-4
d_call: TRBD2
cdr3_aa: CASRPPGVAGGLLYNEQFF
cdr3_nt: TGTGCCAGCAGGCCCCCGGGGGTAGCGGGGGGGCTACTCTACAATGAGCAGTTCTTC

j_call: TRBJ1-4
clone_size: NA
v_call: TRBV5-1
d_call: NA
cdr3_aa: CASSFEGRGGEKLFF
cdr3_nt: TGCGCCAGCAGCTTCGAGGGAAGGGGCGGTGAAAAACTGTTTTTT

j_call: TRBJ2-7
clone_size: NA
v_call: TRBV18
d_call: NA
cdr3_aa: CASSQDQGAYEQYF
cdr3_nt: TGTGCCAGCTCACAGGACCAGGGAGCCTACGAGCAGTACTTC

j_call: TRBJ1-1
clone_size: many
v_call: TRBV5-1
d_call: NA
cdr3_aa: CASSLQGGEAFF
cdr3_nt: TGCGCCAGCAGCCTACAGGGAGGTGAAGCTTTCTTT

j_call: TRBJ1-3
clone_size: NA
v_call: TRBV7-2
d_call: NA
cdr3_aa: CASSRGGAAGNTIYF
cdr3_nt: TGTGCCAGCAGCCGCGGGGGGGCTGCTGGAAACACCATATATTTT

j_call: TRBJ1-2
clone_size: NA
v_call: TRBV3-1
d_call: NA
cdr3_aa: CASSQEVGPNYGYTF
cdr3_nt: TGTGCCAGCAGCCAAGAGGTAGGACCCAACTATGGCTACACCTTC

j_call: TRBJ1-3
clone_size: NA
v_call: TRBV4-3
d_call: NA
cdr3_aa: CASSQEPGQSGNTIYF
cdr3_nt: TGCGCCAGCAGCCAAGAACCTGGACAGTCTGGAAACACCATATATTTT

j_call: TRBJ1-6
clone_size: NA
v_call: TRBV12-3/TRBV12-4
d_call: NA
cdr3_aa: CASSFINGGSPLHF
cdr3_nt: TGTGCCAGCAGTTTCATCAATGGCGGTTCACCCCTCCACTTT